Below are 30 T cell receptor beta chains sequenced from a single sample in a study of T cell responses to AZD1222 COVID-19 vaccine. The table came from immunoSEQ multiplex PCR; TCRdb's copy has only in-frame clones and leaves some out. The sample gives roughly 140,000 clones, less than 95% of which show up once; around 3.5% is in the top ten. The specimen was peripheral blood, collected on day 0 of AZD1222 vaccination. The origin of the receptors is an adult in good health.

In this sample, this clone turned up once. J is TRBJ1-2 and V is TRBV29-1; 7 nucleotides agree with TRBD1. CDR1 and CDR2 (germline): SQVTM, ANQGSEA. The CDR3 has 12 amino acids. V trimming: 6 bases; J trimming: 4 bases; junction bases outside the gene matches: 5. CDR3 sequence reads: CSVDGTVYGYTF. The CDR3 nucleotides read TGCAGCGTCGACGGGACAGTCTATGGCTACACCTTC.

The CDR3 region has the DNA TGTGCCAGCAGCCGGGGAGAAGGGGATTGGGGACTTTATGGCTACACCTTC. Its protein product is CASSRGEGDWGLYGYTF. V gene TRBV4-2 combines with J gene TRBJ1-2; tentative D call: TRBD1 (5 bases). Germline lookup yields CDR1 LGHNA and CDR2 YNFKEQ. V was pared by 4 bases and J by 5 bases, with 23 bases between. The CDR3 loop spans 17 amino acids.

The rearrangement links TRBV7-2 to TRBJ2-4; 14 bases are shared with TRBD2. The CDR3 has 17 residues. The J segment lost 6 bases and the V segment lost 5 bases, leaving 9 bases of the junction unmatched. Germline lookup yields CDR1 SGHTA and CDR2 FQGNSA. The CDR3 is CASSPTTSGGAGNIQYF. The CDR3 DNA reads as TGTGCCAGCAGCCCGACGACTAGCGGGGGGGCTGGAAACATTCAGTACTTC.

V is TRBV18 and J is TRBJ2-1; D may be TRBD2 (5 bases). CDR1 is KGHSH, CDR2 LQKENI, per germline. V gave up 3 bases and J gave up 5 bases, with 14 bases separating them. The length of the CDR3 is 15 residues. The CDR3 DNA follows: TGTGCCAGCTCACCCGGACTCACCGGGAACAATGAGCAGTTCTTC. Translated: CASSPGLTGNNEQFF.

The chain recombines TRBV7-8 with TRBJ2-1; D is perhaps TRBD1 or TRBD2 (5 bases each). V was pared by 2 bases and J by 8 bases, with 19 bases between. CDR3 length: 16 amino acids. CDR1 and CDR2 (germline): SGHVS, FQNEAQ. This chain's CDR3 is CASSLYPPRDGYEQFF. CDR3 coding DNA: TGTGCCAGCAGCTTATATCCCCCCAGGGACGGTTATGAGCAGTTCTTC. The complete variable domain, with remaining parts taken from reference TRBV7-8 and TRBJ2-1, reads GAGVSQSPRYKVAKRGQDVALRCDPISGHVSLFWYQQALGQGPEFLTYFQNEAQLDKSGLPSDRFFAERPEGSVSTLKIQRTQQEDSAVYLCASSLYPPRDGYEQFFGPGTRLTVL.

The chain's CDR3 is CASSLDITNTEAFF. In DNA, the CDR3 is TGTGCCAGCAGCTTAGACATCACGAACACTGAAGCTTTCTTT. The V and J genes are TRBV7-9 and TRBJ1-1; the D is unclear. Germline CDR1 reads SEHNR; CDR2 reads FQNEAQ (reference sequence). The CDR3 covers 14 residues. V gave up 1 base and J gave up 1 base, with 7 bases separating them.

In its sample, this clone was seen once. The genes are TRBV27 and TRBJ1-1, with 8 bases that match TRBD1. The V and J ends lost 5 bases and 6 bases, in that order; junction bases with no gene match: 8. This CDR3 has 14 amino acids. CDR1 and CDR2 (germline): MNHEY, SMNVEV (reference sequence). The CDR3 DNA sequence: TGTGCCAGCAGTCCCCGACAGGGGAGGGCTGAAGCTTTCTTT. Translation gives CASSPRQGRAEAFF.

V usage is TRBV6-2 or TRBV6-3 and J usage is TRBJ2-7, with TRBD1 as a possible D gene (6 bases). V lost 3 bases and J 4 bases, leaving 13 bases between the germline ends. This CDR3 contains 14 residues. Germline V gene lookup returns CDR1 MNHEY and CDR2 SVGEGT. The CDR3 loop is CASSYRFRGYEQYF. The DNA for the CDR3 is TGTGCCAGCAGTTATCGGTTCAGGGGATACGAGCAGTACTTC.

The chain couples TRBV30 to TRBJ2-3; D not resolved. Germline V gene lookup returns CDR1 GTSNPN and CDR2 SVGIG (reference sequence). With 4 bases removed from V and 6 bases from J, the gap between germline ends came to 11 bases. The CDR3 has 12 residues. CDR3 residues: CAWNMGLDTQYF. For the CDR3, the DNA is TGTGCCTGGAACATGGGTTTGGATACGCAGTATTTT.

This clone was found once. The CDR3 is CASSAQSGGPSGANVLTF. CDR3 sequence (DNA): TGTGCCAGCAGCGCGCAATCGGGGGGTCCCTCTGGGGCCAACGTCCTGACTTTC. The V call is TRBV6-4, the J call TRBJ2-6; the match to TRBD2 covers 7 bases. The CDR3 totals 18 residues. The V gene end was trimmed by 6 bases and the J gene end by 0 bases; junction bases not matched to a gene: 11. Looked up from germline, CDR1 is MRHNA and CDR2 is SNTAGT.

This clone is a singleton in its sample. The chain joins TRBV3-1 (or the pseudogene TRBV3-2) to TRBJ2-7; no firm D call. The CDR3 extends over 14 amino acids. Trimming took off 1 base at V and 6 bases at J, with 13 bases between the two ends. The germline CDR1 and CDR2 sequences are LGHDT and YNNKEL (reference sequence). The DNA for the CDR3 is TGTGCCAGCAGCCAAGCTTCGTCGCTCGCCGAGCAGTACTTC. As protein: CASSQASSLAEQYF.

The CDR3 region is CASSLGAGGGQETQYF. The CDR3 DNA is TGTGCCAGCAGCTTAGGAGCGGGAGGTGGGCAAGAGACCCAGTACTTC. The chain carries TRBV11-2 and TRBJ2-5; 9 bases fit TRBD2. The trim removed 1 base at V and 2 bases at J, leaving 5 bases unmatched. The CDR3 length is 16 residues. Germline V CDR1 and CDR2: SGHAT, FQNNGV.

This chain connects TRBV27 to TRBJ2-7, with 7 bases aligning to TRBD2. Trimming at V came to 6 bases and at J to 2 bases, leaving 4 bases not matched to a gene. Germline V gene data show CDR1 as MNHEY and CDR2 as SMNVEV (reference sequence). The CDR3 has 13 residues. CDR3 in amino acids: CASRATSAYEQYF. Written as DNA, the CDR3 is TGTGCCAGCAGAGCAACTAGCGCCTACGAGCAGTACTTC.

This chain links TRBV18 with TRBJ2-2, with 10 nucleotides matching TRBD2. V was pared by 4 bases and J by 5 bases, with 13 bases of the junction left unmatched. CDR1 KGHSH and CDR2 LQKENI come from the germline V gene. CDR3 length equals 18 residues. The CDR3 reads CASSLEALAGVLTGELFF. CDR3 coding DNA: TGTGCCAGCTCACTTGAGGCGCTAGCGGGAGTCCTGACCGGGGAGCTGTTTTTT.

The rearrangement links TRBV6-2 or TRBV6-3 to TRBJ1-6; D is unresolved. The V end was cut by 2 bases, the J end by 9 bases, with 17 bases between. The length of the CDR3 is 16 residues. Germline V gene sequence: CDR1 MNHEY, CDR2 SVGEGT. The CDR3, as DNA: TGTGCCAGCAGTTACGATGTCGGCTTAGGCGGTTCACCCCTCCACTTT. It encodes CASSYDVGLGGSPLHF.

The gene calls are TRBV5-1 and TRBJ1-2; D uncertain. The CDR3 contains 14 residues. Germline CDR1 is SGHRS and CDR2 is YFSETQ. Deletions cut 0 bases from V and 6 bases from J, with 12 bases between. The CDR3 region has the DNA TGCGCCAGCAGCTTGGCCAGTTGGGCCCATGGCTACACCTTC. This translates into CASSLASWAHGYTF.

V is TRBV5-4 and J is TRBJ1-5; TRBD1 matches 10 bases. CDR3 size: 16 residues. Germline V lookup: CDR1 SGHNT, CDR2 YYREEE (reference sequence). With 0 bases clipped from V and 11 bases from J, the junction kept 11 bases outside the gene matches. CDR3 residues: CASSLGIPGQGISQHF. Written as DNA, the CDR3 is TGTGCCAGCAGCTTGGGTATTCCGGGACAGGGGATTTCCCAGCATTTT.

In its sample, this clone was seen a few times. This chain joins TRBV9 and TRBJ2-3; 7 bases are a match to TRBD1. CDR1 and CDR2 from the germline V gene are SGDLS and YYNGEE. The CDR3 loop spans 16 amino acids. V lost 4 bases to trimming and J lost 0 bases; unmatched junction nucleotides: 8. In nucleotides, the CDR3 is TGTGCCAGCAGCTCGGGACAGCTCACTAGCACAGATACGCAGTATTTT. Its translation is CASSSGQLTSTDTQYF.

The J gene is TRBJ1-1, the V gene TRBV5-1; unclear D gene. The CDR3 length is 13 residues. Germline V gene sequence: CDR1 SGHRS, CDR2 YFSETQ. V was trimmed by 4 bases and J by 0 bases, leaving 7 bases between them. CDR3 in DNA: TGCGCCAGCAGCCCAGTATTGAACACTGAAGCTTTCTTT. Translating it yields CASSPVLNTEAFF.

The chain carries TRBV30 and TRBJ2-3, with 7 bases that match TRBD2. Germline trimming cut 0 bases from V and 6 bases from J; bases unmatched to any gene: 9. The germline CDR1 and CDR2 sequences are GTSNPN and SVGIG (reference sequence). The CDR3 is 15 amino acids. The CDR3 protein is CAWSVHRAGDDTQYF. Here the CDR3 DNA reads TGTGCCTGGAGTGTACATCGGGCGGGGGACGATACGCAGTATTTT.

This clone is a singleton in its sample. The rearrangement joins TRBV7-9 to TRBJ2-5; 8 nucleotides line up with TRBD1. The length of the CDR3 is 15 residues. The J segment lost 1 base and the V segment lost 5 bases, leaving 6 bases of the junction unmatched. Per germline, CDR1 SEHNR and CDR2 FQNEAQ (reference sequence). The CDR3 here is CASSPPGTGQETQYF. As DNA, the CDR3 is TGTGCCAGCAGCCCACCCGGGACAGGCCAAGAGACCCAGTACTTC. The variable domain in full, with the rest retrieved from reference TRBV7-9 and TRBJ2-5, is DTGVSQNPRHKITKRGQNVTFRCDPISEHNRLYWYRQTLGQGPEFLTYFQNEAQLEKSRLLSDRFSAERPKGSFSTLEIQRTEQGDSAMYLCASSPPGTGQETQYFGPGTRLLVL.

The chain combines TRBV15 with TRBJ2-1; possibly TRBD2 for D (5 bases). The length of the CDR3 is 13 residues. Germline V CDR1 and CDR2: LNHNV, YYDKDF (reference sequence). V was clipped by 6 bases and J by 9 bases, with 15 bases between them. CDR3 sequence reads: CATRSGSAGEQFF. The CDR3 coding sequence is TGTGCCACCAGGAGCGGCAGCGCGGGTGAGCAGTTCTTC. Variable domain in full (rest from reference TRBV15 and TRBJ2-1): DAMVIQNPRYQVTQFGKPVTLSCSQTLNHNVMYWYQQKSSQAPKLLFHYYDKDFNNEADTPDNFQSRRPNTSFCFLDIRSPGLGDTAMYLCATRSGSAGEQFFGPGTRLTVL.

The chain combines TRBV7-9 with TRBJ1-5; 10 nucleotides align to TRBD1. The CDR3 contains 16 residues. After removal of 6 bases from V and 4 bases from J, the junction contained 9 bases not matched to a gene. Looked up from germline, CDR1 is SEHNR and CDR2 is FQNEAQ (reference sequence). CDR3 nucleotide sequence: TGTGCCAGCAGTACCGGGACAGGGGCGCTAAATCAGCCCCAGCATTTT. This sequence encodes CASSTGTGALNQPQHF.

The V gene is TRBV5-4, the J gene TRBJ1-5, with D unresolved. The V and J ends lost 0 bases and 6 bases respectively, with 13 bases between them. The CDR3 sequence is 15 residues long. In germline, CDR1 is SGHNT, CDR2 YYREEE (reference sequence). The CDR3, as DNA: TGTGCCAGCAGCTTGGACCGAGGGATAGGTCAGCCCCAGCATTTT. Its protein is CASSLDRGIGQPQHF.

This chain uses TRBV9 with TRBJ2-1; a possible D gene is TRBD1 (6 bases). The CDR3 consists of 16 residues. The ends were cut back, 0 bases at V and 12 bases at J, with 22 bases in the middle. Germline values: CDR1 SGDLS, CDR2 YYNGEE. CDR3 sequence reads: CASSVGGGQGLWGQFF. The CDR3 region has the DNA TGTGCCAGCAGCGTAGGAGGGGGTCAGGGTTTATGGGGGCAGTTCTTC. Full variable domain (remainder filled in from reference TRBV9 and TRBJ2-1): DSGVTQTPKHLITATGQRVTLRCSPRSGDLSVYWYQQSLDQGLQFLIQYYNGEERAKGNILERFSAQQFPDLHSELNLSSLELGDSALYFCASSVGGGQGLWGQFFGPGTRLTVL.

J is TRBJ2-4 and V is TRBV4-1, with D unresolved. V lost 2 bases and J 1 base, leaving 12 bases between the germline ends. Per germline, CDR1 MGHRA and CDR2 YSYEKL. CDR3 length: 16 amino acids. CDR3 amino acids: CASSQPPHAAKNIQYF. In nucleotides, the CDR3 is TGCGCCAGCAGCCAACCCCCCCATGCGGCCAAAAACATTCAGTACTTC.

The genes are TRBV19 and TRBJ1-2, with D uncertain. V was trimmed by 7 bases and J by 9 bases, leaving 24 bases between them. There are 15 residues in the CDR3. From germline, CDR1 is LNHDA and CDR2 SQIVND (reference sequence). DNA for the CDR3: TGTGCCAGTACCATCCGCGGAGGGTTAGGGAGAAGCTACACCTTC. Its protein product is CASTIRGGLGRSYTF.

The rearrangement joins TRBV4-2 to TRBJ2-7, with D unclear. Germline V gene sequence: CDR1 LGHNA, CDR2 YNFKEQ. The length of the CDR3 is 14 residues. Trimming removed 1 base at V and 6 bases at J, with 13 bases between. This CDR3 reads CASSQASSSGEQYF. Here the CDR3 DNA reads TGTGCCAGCAGCCAAGCATCTTCCTCAGGCGAGCAGTACTTC.

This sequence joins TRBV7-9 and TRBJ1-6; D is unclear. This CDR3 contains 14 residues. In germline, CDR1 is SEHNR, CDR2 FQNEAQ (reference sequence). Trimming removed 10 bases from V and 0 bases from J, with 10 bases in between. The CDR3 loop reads CATSESSYNSPLHF. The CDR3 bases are TGTGCCACGTCAGAGAGCTCCTATAATTCACCCCTCCACTTT.

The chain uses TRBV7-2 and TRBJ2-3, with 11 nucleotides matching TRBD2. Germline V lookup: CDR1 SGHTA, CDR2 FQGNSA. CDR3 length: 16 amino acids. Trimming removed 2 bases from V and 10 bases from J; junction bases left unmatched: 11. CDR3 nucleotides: TGTGCCAGCAGCTTAACTAGCGGGAGAACCGGGGCCGCGCAGTATTTT. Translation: CASSLTSGRTGAAQYF.